This TCR beta chain was identified during a study of blood T cell repertoires in COVID-19. Overall study context: Donors in the United States, Italy and Spain gave samples during acute or convalescent COVID-19.

Sequencing used immunoSEQ multiplex PCR; TCRdb keeps in-frame clones, though not all of them. The sample consists of some 51,000 clones, 65% to 90% of them appearing once. CDR1 and CDR2 from the germline V gene are SGHTS and YDEGEE. This CDR3 is built from 13 residues. Trimming shortened V by 1 base and J by 5 bases, and 10 bases separated the two germline ends. The specimen sequenced was peripheral blood. The receptor comes from a man between 60 and 75 years old with acute or convalescent COVID-19. V and J are TRBV5-8 and TRBJ2-7; D is undetermined. The CDR3 nucleotides read TGTGCCAGCAGCTTGCAGGTGGCCAACGAGCAGTACTTC. Amino acid sequence: CASSLQVANEQYF.